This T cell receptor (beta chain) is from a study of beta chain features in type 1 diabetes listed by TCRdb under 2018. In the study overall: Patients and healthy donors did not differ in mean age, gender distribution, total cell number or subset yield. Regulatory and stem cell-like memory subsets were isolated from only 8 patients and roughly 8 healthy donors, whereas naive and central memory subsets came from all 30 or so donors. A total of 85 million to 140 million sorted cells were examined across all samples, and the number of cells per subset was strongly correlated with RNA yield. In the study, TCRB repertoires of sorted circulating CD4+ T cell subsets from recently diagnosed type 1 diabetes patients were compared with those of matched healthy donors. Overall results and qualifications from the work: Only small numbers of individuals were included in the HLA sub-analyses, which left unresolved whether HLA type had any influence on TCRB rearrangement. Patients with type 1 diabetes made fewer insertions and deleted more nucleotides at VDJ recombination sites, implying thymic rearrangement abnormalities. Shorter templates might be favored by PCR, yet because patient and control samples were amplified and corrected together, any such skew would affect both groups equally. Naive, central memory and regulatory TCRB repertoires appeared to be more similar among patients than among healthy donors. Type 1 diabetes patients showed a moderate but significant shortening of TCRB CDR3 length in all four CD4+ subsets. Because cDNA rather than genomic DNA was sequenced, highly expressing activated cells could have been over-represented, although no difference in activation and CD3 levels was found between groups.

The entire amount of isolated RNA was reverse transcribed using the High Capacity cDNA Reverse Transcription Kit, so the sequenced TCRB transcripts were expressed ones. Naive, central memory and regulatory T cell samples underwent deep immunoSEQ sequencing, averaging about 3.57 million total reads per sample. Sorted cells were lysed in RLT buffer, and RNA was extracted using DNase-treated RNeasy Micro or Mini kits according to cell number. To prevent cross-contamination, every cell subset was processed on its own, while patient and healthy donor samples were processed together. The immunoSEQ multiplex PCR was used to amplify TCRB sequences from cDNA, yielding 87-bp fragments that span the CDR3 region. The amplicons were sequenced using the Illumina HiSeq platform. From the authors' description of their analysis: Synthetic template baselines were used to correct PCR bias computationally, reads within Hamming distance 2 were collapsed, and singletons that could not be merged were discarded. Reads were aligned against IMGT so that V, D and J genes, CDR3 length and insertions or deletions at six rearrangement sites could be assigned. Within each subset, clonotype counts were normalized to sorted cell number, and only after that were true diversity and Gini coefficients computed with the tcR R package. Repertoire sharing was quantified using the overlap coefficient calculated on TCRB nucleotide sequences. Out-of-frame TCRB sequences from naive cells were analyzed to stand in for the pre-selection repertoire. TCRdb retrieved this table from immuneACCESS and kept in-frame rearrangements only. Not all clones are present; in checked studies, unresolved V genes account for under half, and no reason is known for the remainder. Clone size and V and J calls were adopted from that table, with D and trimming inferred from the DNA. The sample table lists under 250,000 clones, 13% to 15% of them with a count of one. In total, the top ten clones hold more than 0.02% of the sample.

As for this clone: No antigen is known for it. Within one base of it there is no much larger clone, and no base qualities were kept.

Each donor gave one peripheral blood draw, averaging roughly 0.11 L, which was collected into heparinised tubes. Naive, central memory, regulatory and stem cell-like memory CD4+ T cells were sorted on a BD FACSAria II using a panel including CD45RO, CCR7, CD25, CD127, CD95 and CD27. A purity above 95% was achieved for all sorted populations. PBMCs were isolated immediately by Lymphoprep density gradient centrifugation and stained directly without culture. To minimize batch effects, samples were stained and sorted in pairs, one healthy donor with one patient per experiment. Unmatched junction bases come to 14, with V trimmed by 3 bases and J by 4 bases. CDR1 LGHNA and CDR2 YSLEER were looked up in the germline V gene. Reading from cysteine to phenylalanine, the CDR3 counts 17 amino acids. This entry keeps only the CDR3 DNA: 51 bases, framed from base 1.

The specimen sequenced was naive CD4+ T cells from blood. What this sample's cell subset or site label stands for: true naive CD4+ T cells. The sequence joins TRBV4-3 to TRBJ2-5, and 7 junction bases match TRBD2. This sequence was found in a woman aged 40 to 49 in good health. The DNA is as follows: TGCGCCAGCAGCCAGATGGGTATCGCGGGGGAAGGAGAGACCCAGTACTTC. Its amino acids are CASSQMGIAGEGETQYF.